The 24 T cell receptor beta chains in this list originate from one sample, sequenced in a study of T cells after yellow fever vaccination. MiXCR, run by TCRdb on the 5' RACE reads, gives a single entry per CDR3 protein. The data show about 260,000 distinct CDR3 sequences, with about 3.7% seen just once and under 20% held by the top ten. The sample was PBMCs, taken 15 days after the yellow fever booster vaccination. The receptors originated from a man aged 18-30 years who received the YFV17D yellow fever vaccine.

This clonotype was counted ten times or more. This CDR3 reads CASSLRSDGGGANVLTF. CDR3 bases: TGCGCCAGCAGCTTGAGGTCTGACGGGGGTGGGGCCAACGTCCTGACTTTC. The gene calls are TRBV5-1 and TRBJ2-6; D perhaps matches TRBD2 (6 bases). From germline, CDR1 is SGHRS and CDR2 YFSETQ. CDR3 length: 17 residues. The V gene lost 1 base and the J gene lost 3 bases, with 14 bases spanning the gap. Filled out from reference TRBV5-1 and TRBJ2-6, the complete variable domain reads KAGVTQTPRYLIKTRGQQVTLSCSPISGHRSVSWYQQTPGQGLQFLFEYFSETQRNKGNFPGRFSGRQFSNSRSEMNVSTLELGDSALYLCASSLRSDGGGANVLTFGAGSRLTVL.

This clonotype appeared a single time. With a much larger clone just one base away, this may be a read error. The chain is built from TRBV30 and TRBJ1-2; 10 bases agree with TRBD1. Germline V gene data show CDR1 as GTSNPN and CDR2 as SVGIG (reference sequence). This CDR3 is 13 amino acids long. Trimming at V came to 3 bases and at J to 10 bases, leaving 8 bases not matched to a gene. The CDR3 loop reads CAWSAGQGGVYTF. CDR3 nucleotide sequence: TGTGCCTGGAGCGCCGGACAGGGGGGAGTCTACACCTTC.

This clonotype was counted ten times or more. The rearrangement uses TRBV4-2 and TRBJ2-3; 16 positions agree with TRBD2. The V gene's germline CDR1 is LGHNA and CDR2 YNFKEQ. J gave up 4 bases and V 3 bases, and 10 bases lay outside the gene matches. The CDR3 runs to 19 residues. CDR3 protein: CASSHPGTSGGAIADTQYF. The CDR3 coding sequence is TGTGCCAGCAGCCATCCCGGGACTAGCGGGGGGGCCATCGCAGATACGCAGTATTTT.

Ten or more counts support this clonotype. V gene TRBV5-4 combines with J gene TRBJ2-3; 7 nucleotides align to TRBD1. With 0 bases clipped from V and 6 bases from J, the junction kept 4 bases outside the gene matches. Per the germline V gene, CDR1 is SGHNT and CDR2 is YYREEE (reference sequence). The CDR3 spans 14 residues. CDR3 bases: TGTGCCAGCAGCTTGGAGGGGGCCGGCGATACGCAGTATTTT. Translated, it gives CASSLEGAGDTQYF.

The chain is built from TRBV5-1 and TRBJ2-7, with a possible D match to TRBD1 (5 bases). The CDR3 has 14 amino acids. Germline loops: CDR1 SGHRS, CDR2 YFSETQ. Trimming removed 0 bases from V and 2 bases from J, with 9 bases in between. The CDR3 bases are TGCGCCAGCAGCTTGGCGCAGGGAACCTACGAGCAGTACTTC. Translating gives CASSLAQGTYEQYF.

This clonotype was detected ten times or more. The chain has TRBV27 and TRBJ2-7, with 10 bases fitting TRBD1. The CDR3 covers 15 residues. The V segment lost 1 base and the J segment 6 bases; nucleotides outside the gene matches: 6. Germline CDR1 reads MNHEY; CDR2 reads SMNVEV (reference sequence). CDR3 sequence reads: CASSLWKTGGGEQYF. The CDR3 DNA sequence: TGTGCCAGCAGTTTATGGAAGACAGGGGGCGGCGAGCAGTACTTC.

The table lists this clonotype with many counts. The rearrangement joins TRBV7-2 to TRBJ2-5; TRBD2 agrees at 7 bases. J gave up 5 bases and V 5 bases, and 11 bases lay outside the gene matches. CDR1 and CDR2 (germline): SGHTA, FQGNSA. CDR3 size: 15 residues. The CDR3 DNA reads as TGTGCCAGCAGCCTTGATGCGACTAGCATGGAGACCCAGTACTTC. Translating gives CASSLDATSMETQYF.

With regard to this clonotype: This may arise from a read error, as a much more abundant clone is one base away. This chain uses TRBV7-2 with TRBJ2-7; D is unclear. Between the trimmed V and J ends, which lost 3 bases and 6 bases, there was a span of 3 bases. Germline V lookup: CDR1 SGHTA, CDR2 FQGNSA. The CDR3 consists of 10 residues. The CDR3 region is CASSFCEQYF. CDR3 DNA sequence: TGTGCCAGCAGCTTCTGCGAGCAGTACTTC.

This clonotype has at least ten counts. The chain couples TRBV4-3 to TRBJ1-1; 8 nucleotides match TRBD1. CDR1 is LGHNA and CDR2 is YSLEER in the germline V gene. CDR3 length: 13 residues. After removal of 4 bases from V and 4 bases from J, the junction contained 2 bases not matched to a gene. The CDR3 DNA reads TGCGCCAGCAGCCGGACAGGGAGCACTGAAGCTTTCTTT. Translation gives CASSRTGSTEAFF.

This clonotype was seen repeatedly, ten times or more. The chain employs TRBV13 and TRBJ2-1, with TRBD2 identical over 7 bases. Germline values: CDR1 PRHDT, CDR2 FYEKMQ (reference sequence). The CDR3 length is 17 residues. Unmatched junction bases numbered 12, after V lost 4 bases and J lost 3 bases. The CDR3 DNA is TGTGCCAGCAGCTACACCGACGGGGAGCGGGGCTACAATGAGCAGTTCTTC. Translated: CASSYTDGERGYNEQFF.

This clonotype was seen ten or more times. The chain links TRBV28 to TRBJ2-3, with D hard to call. V lost 2 bases to trimming and J lost 2 bases, with 5 bases between them. The CDR3 runs to 13 residues. Germline values: CDR1 MDHEN, CDR2 SYDVKM. The CDR3 DNA reads as TGTGCCAGCAGTTTAAGGTACACAGATACGCAGTATTTT. Protein: CASSLRYTDTQYF.

This clonotype was counted at least ten times. The J gene is TRBJ2-2, the V gene TRBV7-3, with 11 bases identical to TRBD2. Germline CDR1 reads SGHTA; CDR2 reads FQGTGA. Germline trimming cut 5 bases from V and 6 bases from J; bases unmatched to any gene: 11. This CDR3 is 17 amino acids long. CDR3 bases: TGTGCCAGCAGCCCCCGGGGTCTGACTAGCGGGGCCGGGGAGCTGTTTTTT. This translates into CASSPRGLTSGAGELFF.

The rearrangement links TRBV4-3 to TRBJ2-3; 10 nucleotides align to TRBD2. CDR3 length: 18 amino acids. Germline CDR1 reads LGHNA; CDR2 reads YSLEER. V lost 0 bases, J lost 4 bases, and 10 bases stayed unmatched. The CDR3 is CASSQDPQRGGSADTQYF. CDR3 DNA sequence: TGCGCCAGCAGCCAAGACCCCCAGCGGGGGGGCTCGGCAGATACGCAGTATTTT.

This clonotype has at least ten counts. The V gene is TRBV3-1, the J gene TRBJ2-7; TRBD1 matches at 7 bases. Germline CDR1 LGHDT, CDR2 YNNKEL (reference sequence). The length of the CDR3 is 16 residues. V was clipped by 4 bases and J by 1 base; unmatched bases: 10. CDR3 loop: CASSLRGQGRSYEQYV. As DNA, the CDR3 is TGTGCCAGCAGCCTAAGGGGGCAGGGGCGATCCTACGAGCAGTACGTC.

The sample holds many counts of this clonotype. This chain connects TRBV4-1 to TRBJ1-5; the D gene is possibly TRBD1 (5 bases). Germline values: CDR1 MGHRA, CDR2 YSYEKL. V was pared by 3 bases and J by 4 bases, with 10 bases between. This CDR3 has 14 residues. The CDR3 coding sequence is TGCGCCAGCAGCCAGACAGCGGGGAATCAGCCCCAGCATTTT. Translated, it gives CASSQTAGNQPQHF.

Many counts were recorded for this clonotype. The rearrangement links TRBV5-4 to TRBJ2-7, with 7 bases that match TRBD1. Germline V CDR1 and CDR2: SGHNT, YYREEE (reference sequence). Germline trimming cut 1 base from V and 1 base from J; bases unmatched to any gene: 5. This CDR3 is 15 amino acids long. The CDR3 DNA is TGTGCCAGCAGCTTGCGACAGGGCAGGTCCTACGAGCAGTACTTC. Translation: CASSLRQGRSYEQYF.

This clonotype was seen repeatedly, ten times or more. V gene TRBV5-1 combines with J gene TRBJ2-7; 7 bases fit TRBD1. Trimming cost V 4 bases and J 3 bases; bases outside gene matches: 7. The CDR3 sequence is 14 residues long. Germline V gene data show CDR1 as SGHRS and CDR2 as YFSETQ. The CDR3 nucleotides read TGCGCCAGCAGCCCCGGACAGGTTATCTACGAGCAGTACTTC. This translates into CASSPGQVIYEQYF.

Ten or more counts support this clonotype. The V call is TRBV4-3, the J call TRBJ1-2, with 8 bases that match TRBD1. V lost 0 bases and J lost 3; bases outside the gene matches: 9. The CDR3 runs 17 residues. Germline-derived CDR1 and CDR2 are LGHNA and YSLEER. CDR3: CASSQEAYSGGYYGYTF. The CDR3 DNA follows: TGCGCCAGCAGCCAAGAGGCCTATTCAGGGGGCTACTATGGCTACACCTTC.

This clonotype was seen many times. The CDR3 region is CASSLEGGVNQPQHF. The DNA of the CDR3 is TGTGCCAGCAGTTTAGAGGGTGGGGTCAATCAGCCCCAGCATTTT. The rearrangement uses TRBV12-3 or TRBV12-4 and TRBJ1-5; no definite D call. V was cut by 1 base and J by 3 bases, with 10 bases left in between. The CDR3 length is 15 residues.

This clonotype was found many times. The chain has TRBV7-9 and TRBJ1-1; D perhaps matches TRBD1 (6 bases). Germline V gene data show CDR1 as SEHNR and CDR2 as FQNEAQ (reference sequence). This CDR3 spans 19 amino acids. The germline V and J ends were trimmed by 0 bases and 3 bases, with 23 bases remaining between them. As DNA, the CDR3 is TGTGCCAGCAGCTTAGCGTTAGATCCCAGGGGATTGCAGCACACTGAAGCTTTCTTT. This sequence encodes CASSLALDPRGLQHTEAFF.

This clonotype was recorded at least ten times. The rearrangement uses TRBV30 and TRBJ2-3; no definite D call. Germline-derived CDR1 and CDR2 are GTSNPN and SVGIG (reference sequence). Deletions cut 3 bases from V and 8 bases from J, with 9 bases between. The CDR3 is made up of 11 amino acids. The CDR3 DNA reads TGTGCCTGGAGCGCTAAAGCTACGCAGTATTTT. Its protein product is CAWSAKATQYF.

This clonotype was observed at least ten times. The rearrangement uses TRBV7-2 and TRBJ1-4, with 7 bases aligning to TRBD1. The V and J ends lost 6 bases and 4 bases, in that order; junction bases with no gene match: 8. The CDR3 contains 15 residues. Germline assignment: CDR1 SGHTA and CDR2 FQGNSA. CDR3 sequence: CASSSRQGLNEKLFF. Written as DNA, the CDR3 is TGTGCCAGCAGTTCTCGACAGGGCCTTAATGAAAAACTGTTTTTT.

This clonotype came up many times. This chain joins TRBV5-1 and TRBJ1-1; 7 positions agree with TRBD1. The CDR3 has 17 residues. V shed 4 bases and J 3 bases; nucleotides not matched to a gene: 15. Germline loops: CDR1 SGHRS, CDR2 YFSETQ. CDR3 amino acids: CASSHGYRGGRDTEAFF. The CDR3 nucleotides are TGCGCCAGCAGCCACGGCTACAGGGGAGGCAGGGACACTGAAGCTTTCTTT.

J is TRBJ2-2 and V is TRBV3-1; D is unresolved. Looked up from germline, CDR1 is LGHDT and CDR2 is YNNKEL (reference sequence). V was clipped by 2 bases and J by 6 bases, with 16 bases between them. This CDR3 has 16 residues. Written as DNA, the CDR3 is TGTGCCAGCAGCCAACTCCCGGCCGCATATTCCGGGGAGCTGTTTTTT. Translated, it gives CASSQLPAAYSGELFF.